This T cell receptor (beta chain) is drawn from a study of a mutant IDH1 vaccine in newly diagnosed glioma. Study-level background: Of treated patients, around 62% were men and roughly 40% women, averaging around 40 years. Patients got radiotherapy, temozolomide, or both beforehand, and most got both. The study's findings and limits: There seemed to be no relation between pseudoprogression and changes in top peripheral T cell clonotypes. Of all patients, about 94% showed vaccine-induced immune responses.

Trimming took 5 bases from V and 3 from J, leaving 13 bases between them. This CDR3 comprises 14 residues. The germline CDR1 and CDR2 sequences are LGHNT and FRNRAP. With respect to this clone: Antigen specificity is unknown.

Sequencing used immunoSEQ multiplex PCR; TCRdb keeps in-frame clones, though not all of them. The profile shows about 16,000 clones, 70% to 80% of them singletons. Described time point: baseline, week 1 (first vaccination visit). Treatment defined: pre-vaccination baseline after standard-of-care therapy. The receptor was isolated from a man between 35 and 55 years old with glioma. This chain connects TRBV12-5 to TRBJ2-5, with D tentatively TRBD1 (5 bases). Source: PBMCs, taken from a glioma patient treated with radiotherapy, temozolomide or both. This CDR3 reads CASGPQGSEETQYF. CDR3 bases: TGTGCTAGTGGTCCCCAGGGCTCTGAAGAGACCCAGTACTTC. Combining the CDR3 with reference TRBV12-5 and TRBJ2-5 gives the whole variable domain DARVTQTPRHKVTEMGQEVTMRCQPILGHNTVFWYRQTMMQGLELLAYFRNRAPLDDSGMPKDRFSAEMPDATLATLKIQPSEPRDSAVYFCASGPQGSEETQYFGPGTRLLVL.